The entry below gives a single T cell receptor (beta chain) sequence along with its context. This clonotype was seen only a few times. This receptor's antigen is unknown. Qualities for individual bases were not recorded, and no much larger clone is one base off. The germline V gene specifies SGHTA as CDR1 and FQGNSA as CDR2. The CDR3 has 15 amino acids, counting the end cysteine and phenylalanine. The DNA shown is the 45-base CDR3, in frame from base 1. V loses 5 bases at its end and J loses 5 bases; junction bases beyond the gene matches: 11. This specimen belongs to a study of blood T cells in healthy people across ages (dated by TCRdb to about 2015). At the level of the whole study: In model experiments, roughly one uniquely barcoded TCR beta cDNA molecule per two T cells was captured by template switching. To avoid experimental bias, donors of different ages were distributed randomly across sequencing lanes. The donors were split into four age groups: young (average around 15 years), middle-aged (about 40), aged (around 67) and long-lived (about 82). For two donors (one aged 18 to 29 and one aged 80 or older), the study analyzed two additional independent replicas of 1 million unique cDNA reads from the same blood draw. The study measured age-related changes in TCR beta repertoire diversity using deep sequencing normalized with unique cDNA molecular identifiers.

Receptor libraries were prepared by 5' RACE. These reads were obtained on an Illumina HiSeq 2500. The second PCR ran for roughly 7 to 12 cycles and used a J-beta primer mix along with a sample-barcoded 5' primer. Each TCR beta cDNA molecule received a unique molecular identifier from a template-switch 5' adaptor carrying 12 random nucleotides. Each sample yielded at least 3 million CDR3-containing paired-end reads. First-strand cDNA was synthesized from all RNA with the Mint cDNA synthesis kit, primed by a TRBC-specific oligonucleotide. Following uracil-DNA glycosylase treatment, a first 18-cycle PCR with universal primers M1SS and BC2_uni_R was performed on all cDNA. Per the source publication's procedure: Normalization of each sample was performed by random selection of 1 million high-quality reads, each carrying a distinct molecular identifier. Reads with shared molecular identifiers were discarded instead of being binned into consensus sequences. MiTCR, set to a Q25 quality threshold and the strictest error-elimination algorithm, was used for CDR3 identification, clonotype clustering and error correction. A nonparametric unseen species model using Euler transformation provided a lower-bound estimate of total TCR beta diversity. Using fastp at Q25 and MiXCR, TCRdb reprocessed the public reads and kept productive beta chains. All rows with the same CDR3 protein become a single entry with the most common DNA and genes. TCRdb's processing, not the authors' own work, is the source of the V and J calls. Recorded for this sample are about 670,000 distinct CDR3 sequences; over 40% of them occurred a single time. Approximately 13% of the sample is held by the ten biggest clonotypes.

Systemically healthy Caucasian individuals from Russia, around 39 in total and aged about 6 to 95 years, were included as donors. Around 10 milliliters of peripheral blood were collected from each donor into EDTA-treated Vacutainer tubes. Ficoll-Paque density-gradient centrifugation was used to isolate PBMCs, with at least 7 million per sample. Trizol reagent was used to extract total RNA from the PBMCs, yielding at least 6 micrograms per sample. For every donor, an aliquot of PBMCs went through flow cytometry to measure the percentages of naive CD45RAhigh/CD27high T cells. Summary of the overall study and its limitations: Because the CMV infection status of the donors was unknown, age-related changes in expanded clonotypes may potentially have been confounded. Compared with the aged group, more naive CD4+ T cells, fewer expanded clones and increased TCR diversity were shown by the long-lived group, suggesting age selection. Observed TCR beta diversity correlated strongly with the percentage of naive T cells measured by flow cytometry. Estimates of total diversity based on one million sequenced T cells were regarded as lower bounds and as underestimates. As age increased, observed TCR beta diversity per million T cells dropped in a roughly linear way, and a significant reduction was already evident by age about 40. Conclusive comparison of naive and antigen-experienced compartments was prevented by the profiling of bulk unsorted PBMCs.

This chain is built from TRBV7-2 and TRBJ1-2; 7 nucleotides in the junction match TRBD1. This TCR came from a woman older than 75 in good health. Material for sequencing was blood. In nucleotides, the sequence is TGTGCCAGCAGCGCCGGGACAGCTTCTTTTTATGGCTACACCTTC. Translated, it reads CASSAGTASFYGYTF.